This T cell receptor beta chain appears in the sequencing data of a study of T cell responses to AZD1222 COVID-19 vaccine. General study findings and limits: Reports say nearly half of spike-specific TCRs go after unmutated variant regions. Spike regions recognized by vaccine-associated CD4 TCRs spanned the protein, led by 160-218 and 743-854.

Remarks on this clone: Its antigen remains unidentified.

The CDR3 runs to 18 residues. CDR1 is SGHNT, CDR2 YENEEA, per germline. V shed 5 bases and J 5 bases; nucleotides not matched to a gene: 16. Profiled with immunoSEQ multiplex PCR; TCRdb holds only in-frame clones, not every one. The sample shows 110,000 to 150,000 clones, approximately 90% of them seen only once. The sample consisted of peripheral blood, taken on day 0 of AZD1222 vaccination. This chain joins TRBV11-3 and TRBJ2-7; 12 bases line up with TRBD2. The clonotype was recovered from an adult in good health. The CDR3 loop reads CASSPYTPTSGSGDEQYF. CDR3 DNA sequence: TGTGCCAGCAGCCCCTATACTCCGACTAGCGGGAGTGGAGACGAGCAGTACTTC.